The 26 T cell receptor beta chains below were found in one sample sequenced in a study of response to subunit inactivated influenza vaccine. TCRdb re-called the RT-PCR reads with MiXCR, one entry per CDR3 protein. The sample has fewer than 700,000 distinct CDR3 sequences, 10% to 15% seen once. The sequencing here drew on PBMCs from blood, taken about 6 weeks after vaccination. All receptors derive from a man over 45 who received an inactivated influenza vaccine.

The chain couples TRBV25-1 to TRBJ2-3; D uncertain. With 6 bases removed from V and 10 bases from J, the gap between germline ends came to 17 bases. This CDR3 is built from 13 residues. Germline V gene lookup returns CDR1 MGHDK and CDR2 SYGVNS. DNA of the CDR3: TGTGCCAGCAGCCCTACGCTTCTCTATTCGCAGTATTTT. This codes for CASSPTLLYSQYF.

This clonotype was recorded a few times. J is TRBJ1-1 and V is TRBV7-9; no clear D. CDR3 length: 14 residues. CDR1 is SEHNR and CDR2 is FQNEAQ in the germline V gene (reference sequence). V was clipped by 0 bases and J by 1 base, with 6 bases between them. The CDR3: CASSLAVANTEAFF. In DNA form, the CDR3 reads TGTGCCAGCAGCTTAGCGGTCGCGAACACTGAAGCTTTCTTT.

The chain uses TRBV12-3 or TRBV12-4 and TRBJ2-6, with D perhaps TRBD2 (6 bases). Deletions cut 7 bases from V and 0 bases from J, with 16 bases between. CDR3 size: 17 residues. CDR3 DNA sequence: TGTGCCAGCACCCGCCCGGGACTGATCTCTGGGGCCAACGTCCTGACTTTC. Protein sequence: CASTRPGLISGANVLTF.

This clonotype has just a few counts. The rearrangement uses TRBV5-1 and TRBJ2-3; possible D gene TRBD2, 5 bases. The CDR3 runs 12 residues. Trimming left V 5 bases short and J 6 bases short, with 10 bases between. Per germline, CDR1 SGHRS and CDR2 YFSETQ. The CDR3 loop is CASRIGVDTQYF. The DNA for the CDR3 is TGCGCCAGCAGGATCGGGGTGGATACGCAGTATTTT.

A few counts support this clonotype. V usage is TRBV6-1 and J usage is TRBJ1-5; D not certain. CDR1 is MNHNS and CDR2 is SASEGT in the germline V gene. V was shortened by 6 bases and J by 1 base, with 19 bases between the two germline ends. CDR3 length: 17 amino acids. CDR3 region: CASRRVWDKGSNQPQHF. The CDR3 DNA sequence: TGTGCCAGCAGAAGGGTTTGGGATAAGGGCAGCAATCAGCCCCAGCATTTT.

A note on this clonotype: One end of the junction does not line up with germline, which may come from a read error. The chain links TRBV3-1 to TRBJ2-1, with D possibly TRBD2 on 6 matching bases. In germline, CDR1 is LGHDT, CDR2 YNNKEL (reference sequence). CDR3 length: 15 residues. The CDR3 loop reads CASSHLSRGYSEQFF. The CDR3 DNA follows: TGTGCCAGCAGCCACCTATCTCGGGGGTACAGTGAGCAGTTCTTC.

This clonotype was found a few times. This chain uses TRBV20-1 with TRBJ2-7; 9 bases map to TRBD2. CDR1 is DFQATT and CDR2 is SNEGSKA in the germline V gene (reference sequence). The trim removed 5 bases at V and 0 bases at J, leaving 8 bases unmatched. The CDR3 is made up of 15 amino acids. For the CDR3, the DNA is TGCAGTGCTCTCCCCCCTAGCGGGATCTCCTACGAGCAGTACTTC. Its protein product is CSALPPSGISYEQYF.

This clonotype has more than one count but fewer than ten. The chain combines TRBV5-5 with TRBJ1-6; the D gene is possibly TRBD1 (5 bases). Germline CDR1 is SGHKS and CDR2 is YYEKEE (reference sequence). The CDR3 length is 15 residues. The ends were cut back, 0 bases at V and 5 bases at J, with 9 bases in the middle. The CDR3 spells CASSLGQNHNSPLHF. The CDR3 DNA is TGTGCCAGCAGCTTGGGACAGAACCATAATTCACCCCTCCACTTT.

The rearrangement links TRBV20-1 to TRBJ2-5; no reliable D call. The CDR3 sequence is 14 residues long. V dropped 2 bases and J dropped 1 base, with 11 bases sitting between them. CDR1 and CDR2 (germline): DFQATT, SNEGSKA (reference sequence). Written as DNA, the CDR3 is TGCAGTGCTAGAAATAGACGGATCCAAGAGACCCAGTACTTC. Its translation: CSARNRRIQETQYF.

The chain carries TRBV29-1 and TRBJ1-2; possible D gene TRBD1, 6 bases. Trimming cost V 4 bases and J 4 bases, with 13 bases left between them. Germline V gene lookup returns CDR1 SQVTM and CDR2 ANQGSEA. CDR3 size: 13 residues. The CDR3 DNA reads TGCAGCGTTGCGGACAGTCGTAGCTATGGCTACACCTTC. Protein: CSVADSRSYGYTF. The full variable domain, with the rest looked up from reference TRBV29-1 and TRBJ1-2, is SAVISQKPSRDICQRGTSLTIQCQVDSQVTMMFWYRQQPGQSLTLIATANQGSEATYESGFVIDKFPISRPNLTFSTLTVSNMSPEDSSIYLCSVADSRSYGYTFGSGTRLTVV.

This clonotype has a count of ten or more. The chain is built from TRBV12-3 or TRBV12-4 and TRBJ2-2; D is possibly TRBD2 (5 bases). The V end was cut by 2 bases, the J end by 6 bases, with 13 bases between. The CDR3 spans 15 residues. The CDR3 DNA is TGTGCCAGCAGTTTAATGACTACCGGTCCCGGGGAGCTGTTTTTT. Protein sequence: CASSLMTTGPGELFF.

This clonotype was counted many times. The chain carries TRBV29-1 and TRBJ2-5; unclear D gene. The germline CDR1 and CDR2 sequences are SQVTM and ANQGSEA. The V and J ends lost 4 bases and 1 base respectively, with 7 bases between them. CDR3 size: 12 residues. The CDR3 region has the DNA TGCAGCGTTGTGGCAGCCCAAGAGACCCAGTACTTC. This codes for CSVVAAQETQYF.

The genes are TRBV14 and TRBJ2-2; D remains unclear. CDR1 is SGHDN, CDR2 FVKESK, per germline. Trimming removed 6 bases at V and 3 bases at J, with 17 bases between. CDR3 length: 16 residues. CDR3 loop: CASSTGSFSHTGELFF. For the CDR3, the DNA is TGTGCCAGCAGTACCGGGTCCTTCTCTCACACCGGGGAGCTGTTTTTT.

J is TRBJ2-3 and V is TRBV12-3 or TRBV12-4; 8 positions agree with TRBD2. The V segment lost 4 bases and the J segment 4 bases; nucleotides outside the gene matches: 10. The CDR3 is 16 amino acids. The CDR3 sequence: CASSSAGTRGSDTQYF. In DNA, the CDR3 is TGTGCCAGCAGTTCCGCCGGGACTAGAGGCTCAGATACGCAGTATTTT.

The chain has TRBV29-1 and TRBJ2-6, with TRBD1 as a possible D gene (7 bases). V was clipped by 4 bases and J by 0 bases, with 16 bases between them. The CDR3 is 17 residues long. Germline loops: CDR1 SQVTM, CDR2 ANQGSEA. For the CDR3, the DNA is TGCAGCGTTGCAGGACAGGACTATTACTCTGGGGCCAACGTCCTGACTTTC. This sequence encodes CSVAGQDYYSGANVLTF.

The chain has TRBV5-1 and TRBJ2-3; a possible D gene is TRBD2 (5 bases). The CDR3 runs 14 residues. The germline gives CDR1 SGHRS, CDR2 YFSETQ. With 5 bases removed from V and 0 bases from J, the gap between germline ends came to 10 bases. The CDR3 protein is CASRADSSTDTQYF. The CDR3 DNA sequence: TGCGCCAGCAGAGCGGACTCTAGCACAGATACGCAGTATTTT. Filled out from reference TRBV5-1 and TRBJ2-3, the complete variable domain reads KAGVTQTPRYLIKTRGQQVTLSCSPISGHRSVSWYQQTPGQGLQFLFEYFSETQRNKGNFPGRFSGRQFSNSRSEMNVSTLELGDSALYLCASRADSSTDTQYFGPGTRLTVL.

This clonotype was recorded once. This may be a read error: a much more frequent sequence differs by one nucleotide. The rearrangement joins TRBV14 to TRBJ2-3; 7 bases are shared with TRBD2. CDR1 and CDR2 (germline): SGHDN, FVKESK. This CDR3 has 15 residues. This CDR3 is CASIQPGLRTDTQYF. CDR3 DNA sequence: TGTGCCAGCATCCAACCGGGACTACGTACAGATACGCAGTATTTT.

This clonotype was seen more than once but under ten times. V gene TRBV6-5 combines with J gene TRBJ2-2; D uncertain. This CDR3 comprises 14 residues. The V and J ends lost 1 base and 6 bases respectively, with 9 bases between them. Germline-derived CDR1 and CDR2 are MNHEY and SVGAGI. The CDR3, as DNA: TGTGCCAGCAGTTACTATTTGGGATCCGGGGAGCTGTTTTTT. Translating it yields CASSYYLGSGELFF.

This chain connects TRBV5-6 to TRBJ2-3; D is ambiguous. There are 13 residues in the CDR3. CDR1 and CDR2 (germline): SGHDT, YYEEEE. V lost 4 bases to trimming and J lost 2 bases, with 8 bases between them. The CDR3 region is CASSVDFTDTQYF. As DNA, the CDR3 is TGTGCCAGCAGCGTGGATTTCACAGATACGCAGTATTTT.

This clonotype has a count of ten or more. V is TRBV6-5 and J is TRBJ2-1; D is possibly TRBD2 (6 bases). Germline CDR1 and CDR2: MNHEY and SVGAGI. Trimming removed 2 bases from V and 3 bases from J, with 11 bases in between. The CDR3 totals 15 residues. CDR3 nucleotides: TGTGCCAGCAGTTACGAGGGGACTGTCTACAATGAGCAGTTCTTC. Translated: CASSYEGTVYNEQFF.

CDR3 sequence reads: CASSRIQGREQYF. The CDR3 DNA sequence: TGCGCCAGCAGTCGAATACAGGGTCGCGAGCAGTACTTC. V gene TRBV5-1 combines with J gene TRBJ2-7; tentatively, D is TRBD1 (6 bases). CDR1 is SGHRS and CDR2 is YFSETQ in the germline V gene. The CDR3 totals 13 residues. V was pared by 5 bases and J by 6 bases, with 15 bases between.

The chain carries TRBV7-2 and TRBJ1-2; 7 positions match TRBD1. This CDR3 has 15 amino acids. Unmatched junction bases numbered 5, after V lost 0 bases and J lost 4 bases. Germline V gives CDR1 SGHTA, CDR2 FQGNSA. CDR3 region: CASSLAPDRFYGYTF. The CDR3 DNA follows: TGTGCCAGCAGCTTAGCCCCGGACAGGTTCTATGGCTACACCTTC.

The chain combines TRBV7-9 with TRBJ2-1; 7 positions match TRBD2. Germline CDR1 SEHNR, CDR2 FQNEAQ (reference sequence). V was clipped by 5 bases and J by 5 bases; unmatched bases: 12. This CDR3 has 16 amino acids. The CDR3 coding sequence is TGTGCCAGCAGCAAAAGCGGGACCCTCTTTAACAATGAGCAGTTCTTC. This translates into CASSKSGTLFNNEQFF. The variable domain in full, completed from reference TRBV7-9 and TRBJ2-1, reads DTGVSQNPRHKITKRGQNVTFRCDPISEHNRLYWYRQTLGQGPEFLTYFQNEAQLEKSRLLSDRFSAERPKGSFSTLEIQRTEQGDSAMYLCASSKSGTLFNNEQFFGPGTRLTVL.

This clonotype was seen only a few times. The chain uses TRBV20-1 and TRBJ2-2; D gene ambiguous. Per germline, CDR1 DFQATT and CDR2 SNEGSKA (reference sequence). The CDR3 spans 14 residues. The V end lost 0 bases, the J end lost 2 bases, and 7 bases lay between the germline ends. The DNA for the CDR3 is TGCAGTGCTAGAGAAGGACCAAACACCGGGGAGCTGTTTTTT. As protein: CSAREGPNTGELFF.

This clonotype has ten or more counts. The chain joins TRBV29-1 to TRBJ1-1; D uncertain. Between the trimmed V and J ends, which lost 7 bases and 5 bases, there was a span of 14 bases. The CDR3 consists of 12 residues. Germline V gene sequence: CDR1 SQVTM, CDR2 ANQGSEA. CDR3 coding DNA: TGCAGCGGAGCCCGTGGGTTTACTGAAGCTTTCTTT. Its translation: CSGARGFTEAFF.

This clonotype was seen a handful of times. CDR3 residues: CASSTSGTENSPLHF. The CDR3, as DNA: TGTGCCAGCAGTACATCCGGGACAGAAAATTCACCCCTCCACTTT. V and J are TRBV2 and TRBJ1-6; TRBD1 aligns across 7 bases. CDR3 length: 15 residues. Germline V gene data show CDR1 as SNHLY and CDR2 as FYNNEI. With 5 bases clipped from V and 7 bases from J, the junction kept 8 bases outside the gene matches.